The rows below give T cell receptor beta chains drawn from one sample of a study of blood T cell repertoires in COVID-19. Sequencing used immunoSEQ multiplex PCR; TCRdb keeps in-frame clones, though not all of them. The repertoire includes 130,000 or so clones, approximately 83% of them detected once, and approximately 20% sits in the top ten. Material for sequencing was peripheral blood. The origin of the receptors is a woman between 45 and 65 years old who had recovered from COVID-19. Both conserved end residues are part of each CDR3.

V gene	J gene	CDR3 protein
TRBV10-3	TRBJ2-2	CASCPLAGGTGELFF
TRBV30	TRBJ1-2	CAWSLRGGRYGYTF
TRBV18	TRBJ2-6	CASSRDSSVGANVLTF
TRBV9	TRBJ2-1	CASSVSSDNEQFF
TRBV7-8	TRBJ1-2	CASSYRDSLYGYTF
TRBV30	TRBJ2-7	CAWRAKLAGVYEQYF
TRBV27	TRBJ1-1	CASRRDRGGSAFF
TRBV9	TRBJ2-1	CASSARSSSYNEQFF
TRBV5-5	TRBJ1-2	CASSLATGGSGGYTF
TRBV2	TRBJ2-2	CASSESGSNTGELFF
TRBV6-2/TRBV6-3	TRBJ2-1	CASSPQGGGFYEQFF
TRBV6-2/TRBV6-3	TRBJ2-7	CASSPRGQGSYEQYF
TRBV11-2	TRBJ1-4	CASTDRGEREKLFF
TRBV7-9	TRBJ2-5	CASSSTGGLRETQYF
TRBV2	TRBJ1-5	CASSVEGQPQHF
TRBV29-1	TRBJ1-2	CSAGGGTATSYGYTF
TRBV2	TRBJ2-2	CASRVARGELFF
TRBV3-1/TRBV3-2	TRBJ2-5	CASSQNQGQETQYF
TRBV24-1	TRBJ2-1	CATSASGGANEQFF
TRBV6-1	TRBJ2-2	CASSPTSGRAGELFF
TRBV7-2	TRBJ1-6	CASSSSNSPLHF
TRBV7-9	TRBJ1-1	CASSLRRGEAFF
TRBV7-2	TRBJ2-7	CASSLVPGGAYEQYF
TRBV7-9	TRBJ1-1	CASSLVSRGGIAFF
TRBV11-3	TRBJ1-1	CASSLDSGLGAIWDTEAFF
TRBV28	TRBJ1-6	CASSLGDFNSPLHF
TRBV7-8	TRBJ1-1	CASSSKGRYTEAFF
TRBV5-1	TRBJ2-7	CASSFGMGRNEQYF
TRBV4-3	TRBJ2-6	CASSQDNGRASGANVLTF
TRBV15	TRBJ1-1	CATSRDQQPTTEAFF
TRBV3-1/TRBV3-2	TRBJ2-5	CASSPGTAQETQYF
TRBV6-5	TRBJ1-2	CASSYDPGVYGYTF
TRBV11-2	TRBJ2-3	CASSLGGAGNF
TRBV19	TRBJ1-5	CASSIGHGGGNQPQHF
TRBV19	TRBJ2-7	CASSMSTGSPSYEQYF
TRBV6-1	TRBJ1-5	CASSEGWGGNQPQHF
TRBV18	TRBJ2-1	CASSPPGGRAQGGEQFF
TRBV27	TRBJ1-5	CASRDLQGGKDQPQHF
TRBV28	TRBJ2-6	CASEDRLLSGANVLTF
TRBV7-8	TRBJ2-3	CASSLSGYTQYF
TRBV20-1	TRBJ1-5	CSARGGGPQHF
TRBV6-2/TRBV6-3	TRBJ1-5	CASSPDRDNQPQHF
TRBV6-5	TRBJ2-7	CASRRGAGGPYEQYF
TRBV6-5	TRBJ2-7	CASIHSQGYEQYF
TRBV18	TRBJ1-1	CASSSDLNTEAFF
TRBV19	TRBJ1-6	CASSIGWGGVNSPLHF
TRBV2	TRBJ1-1	CATQLMNTEAFF
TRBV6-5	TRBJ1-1	CASSQLNGGAFF
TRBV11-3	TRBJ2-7	CASSPRDRGPVGYEQYF
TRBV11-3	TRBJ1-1	CASSSPWSRENTEAFF
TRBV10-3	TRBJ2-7	CAISESIFVSSGTTLRDEQYF
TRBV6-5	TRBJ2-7	CASSYRDRAGQYF
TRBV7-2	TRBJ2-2	CASSFSGTLNTGELFF
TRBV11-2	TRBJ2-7	CASSLRVPGKRYYEQYF